The T cell receptor beta chain under discussion was sequenced for a study of cytomegalovirus exposure and HLA in healthy donors. The CDR3 sequence is 15 residues long. The V and J ends lost 6 bases and 2 bases respectively, with 15 bases between them. In germline, CDR1 is KGHSH, CDR2 LQKENI. This clone appeared a single time. Its specificity is not known. Study-level points and caveats: Associated with cytomegalovirus, according to the listing, were 150 to 200 TCR beta chains. With high specificity and sensitivity, the classifier reportedly diagnosed cytomegalovirus status. Three chains linked to CMV were shown in vitro to be specific for CMV antigens.

Clones were read by immunoSEQ multiplex PCR, and TCRdb kept only the in-frame ones, dropping some. Of about 190,000 clones listed, 75% to 90% are singletons. The 120-subject validation cohort, separate from the roughly 700-subject first cohort, included the donors. The V gene is TRBV18, the J gene TRBJ2-3, with no clear D. The clonotype was recovered from a young man in good health and CMV-seropositive. Sample: PBMCs. The CDR3 sequence is CASSPVVSVTDTQYF. CDR3 nucleotide sequence: TGTGCCAGCTCCCCGGTGGTTAGTGTCACAGATACGCAGTATTTT. The variable domain in full, completed from reference TRBV18 and TRBJ2-3, reads NAGVMQNPRHLVRRRGQEARLRCSPMKGHSHVYWYRQLPEEGLKFMVYLQKENIIDESGMPKERFSAEFPKEGPSILRIQQVVRGDSAAYFCASSPVVSVTDTQYFGPGTRLTVL.